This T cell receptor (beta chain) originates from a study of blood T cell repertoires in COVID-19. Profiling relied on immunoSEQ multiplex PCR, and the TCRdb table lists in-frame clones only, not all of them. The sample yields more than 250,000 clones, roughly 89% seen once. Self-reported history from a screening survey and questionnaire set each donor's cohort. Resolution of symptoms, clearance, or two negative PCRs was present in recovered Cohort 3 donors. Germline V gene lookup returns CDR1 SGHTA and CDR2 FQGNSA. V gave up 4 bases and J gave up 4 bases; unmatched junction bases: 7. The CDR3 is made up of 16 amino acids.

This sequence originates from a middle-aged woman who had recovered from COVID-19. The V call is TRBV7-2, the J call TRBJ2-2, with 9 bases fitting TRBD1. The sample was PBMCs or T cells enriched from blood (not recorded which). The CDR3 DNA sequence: TGTGCCAGCAGCTGGTCACAGGGGGCGGCCACCGGGGAGCTGTTTTTT. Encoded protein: CASSWSQGAATGELFF.